The next 8 T cell receptor beta chains were all read from a single sample in a study of shared clonotypes between healthy human individuals. Sequencing used immunoSEQ multiplex PCR; TCRdb keeps in-frame clones, though not all of them. This table has roughly 2.4 million clones, around 95% appearing once. Sequencing used naive CD4+ T cells sorted from blood. Subset given: CD45RA+ positively selected. Receptors were obtained from a man aged 18-30 years in good health.

This clone appeared once. This specimen includes other DNA sequences encoding the same CDR3. CDR3 protein: CASSSGLAGLTDTQYF. Here the CDR3 DNA reads TGCGCCAGCAGCTCGGGACTAGCGGGACTCACAGATACGCAGTATTTT. This chain joins TRBV5-1 and TRBJ2-3, with 13 positions matching TRBD2. The germline CDR1 and CDR2 sequences are SGHRS and YFSETQ. CDR3 length: 16 residues. The V segment lost 3 bases and the J segment 2 bases; nucleotides outside the gene matches: 3. Drawing the rest from reference TRBV5-1 and TRBJ2-3, the complete variable domain is KAGVTQTPRYLIKTRGQQVTLSCSPISGHRSVSWYQQTPGQGLQFLFEYFSETQRNKGNFPGRFSGRQFSNSRSEMNVSTLELGDSALYLCASSSGLAGLTDTQYFGPGTRLTVL.

CDR3 protein: CAIEGAGKSYGYTF. The CDR3 DNA reads as TGTGCCATCGAAGGGGCAGGTAAATCCTATGGCTACACCTTC. V and J are TRBV10-3 and TRBJ1-2, with a possible D match to TRBD1 (5 bases). V lost 8 bases to trimming and J lost 4 bases, with 17 bases between them. CDR3 size: 14 residues. Looked up from germline, CDR1 is ENHRY and CDR2 is SYGVKD.

This chain uses TRBV7-2 with TRBJ1-1; D is possibly TRBD1 (6 bases). Germline CDR1 SGHTA, CDR2 FQGNSA. CDR3 length: 14 residues. Trimming removed 5 bases from V and 0 bases from J, with 10 bases in between. CDR3 coding DNA: TGTGCCAGCAGCAAGGGGGGAGTGAACACTGAAGCTTTCTTT. This sequence encodes CASSKGGVNTEAFF.

On this clone itself: The sample contains more than one DNA sequence encoding this CDR3. DNA for the CDR3: TGCAGCGTCGGGACTCAAGAGACCCAGTACTTC. Its protein is CSVGTQETQYF. V gene TRBV29-1 combines with J gene TRBJ2-5; a weak D match, TRBD2 (6 bases). CDR1 SQVTM and CDR2 ANQGSEA come from the germline V gene. V lost 6 bases, J lost 2 bases, and 7 bases lay in between. The CDR3 extends over 11 amino acids.

The chain links TRBV7-2 to TRBJ1-1; D is unclear. With 5 bases removed from V and 5 bases from J, the gap between germline ends came to 21 bases. Germline-derived CDR1 and CDR2 are SGHTA and FQGNSA. CDR3 length equals 16 residues. The CDR3 is CASSASELGTRTEAFF. The CDR3 DNA sequence: TGTGCCAGCAGCGCCTCAGAGTTGGGCACACGGACTGAAGCTTTCTTT.

The sample holds one count of this clone. The V and J genes are TRBV7-8 and TRBJ1-5, with D uncertain. The V end was cut by 0 bases, the J end by 7 bases, with 7 bases between. The CDR3 sequence is 13 residues long. Germline V lookup: CDR1 SGHVS, CDR2 FQNEAQ. CDR3 sequence reads: CASSLAIIQPQHF. The DNA of the CDR3 is TGTGCCAGCAGCTTAGCGATTATACAGCCCCAGCATTTT. The variable domain in full, completed from reference TRBV7-8 and TRBJ1-5, reads GAGVSQSPRYKVAKRGQDVALRCDPISGHVSLFWYQQALGQGPEFLTYFQNEAQLDKSGLPSDRFFAERPEGSVSTLKIQRTQQEDSAVYLCASSLAIIQPQHFGDGTRLSIL.

This chain connects TRBV10-3 to TRBJ2-5; 11 nucleotides line up with TRBD2. V gave up 6 bases and J gave up 2 bases; unmatched junction bases: 5. The CDR3 has 15 residues. Germline V CDR1 and CDR2: ENHRY, SYGVKD. The CDR3 loop is CAIRKGTSGQETQYF. The CDR3 DNA reads TGTGCCATCAGGAAAGGGACTAGCGGTCAAGAGACCCAGTACTTC.

The CDR3 DNA follows: TGTGCCAGCAGCTCCTCCCCGGCCTTGGGGCTGAGTGGCTACACCTTC. It translates to CASSSSPALGLSGYTF. The chain couples TRBV9 to TRBJ1-2, with D possibly matching TRBD1 (5 bases). The CDR3 extends over 16 amino acids. In germline, CDR1 is SGDLS, CDR2 YYNGEE. V lost 4 bases and J lost 7, with 23 bases in between. Filled out from reference TRBV9 and TRBJ1-2, the complete variable domain reads DSGVTQTPKHLITATGQRVTLRCSPRSGDLSVYWYQQSLDQGLQFLIQYYNGEERAKGNILERFSAQQFPDLHSELNLSSLELGDSALYFCASSSSPALGLSGYTFGSGTRLTVV.